This TCR beta chain was sequenced during a study of shared clonotypes between healthy human individuals. In the original analysis: Filtering differed because ImmunoSEQ produced junction-only sequences that carried no quality scores. Method: immunoSEQ multiplex PCR; TCRdb's copy keeps in-frame clones and lacks some. V, J and clone size reflect that table, while D and trimming were determined from the DNA. The sample contains some 2.1 million clones, around 95% of which appear only once. The sample holds one count of this clone. Germline CDR1 reads SGHRS; CDR2 reads YFSETQ. The CDR3 length is 12 residues. V gave up 5 bases and J gave up 2 bases, with 7 bases separating them.

The chain joins TRBV5-1 to TRBJ1-2; D is unclear. The sample was naive CD4+ T cells sorted from blood. Subset indicated: CD45RA+ positively selected. The sequence came from a man aged 18-30 years in good health. CDR3 coding DNA: TGCGCCAGCAGAAAGGAAAACTATGGCTACACCTTC. Protein product: CASRKENYGYTF.